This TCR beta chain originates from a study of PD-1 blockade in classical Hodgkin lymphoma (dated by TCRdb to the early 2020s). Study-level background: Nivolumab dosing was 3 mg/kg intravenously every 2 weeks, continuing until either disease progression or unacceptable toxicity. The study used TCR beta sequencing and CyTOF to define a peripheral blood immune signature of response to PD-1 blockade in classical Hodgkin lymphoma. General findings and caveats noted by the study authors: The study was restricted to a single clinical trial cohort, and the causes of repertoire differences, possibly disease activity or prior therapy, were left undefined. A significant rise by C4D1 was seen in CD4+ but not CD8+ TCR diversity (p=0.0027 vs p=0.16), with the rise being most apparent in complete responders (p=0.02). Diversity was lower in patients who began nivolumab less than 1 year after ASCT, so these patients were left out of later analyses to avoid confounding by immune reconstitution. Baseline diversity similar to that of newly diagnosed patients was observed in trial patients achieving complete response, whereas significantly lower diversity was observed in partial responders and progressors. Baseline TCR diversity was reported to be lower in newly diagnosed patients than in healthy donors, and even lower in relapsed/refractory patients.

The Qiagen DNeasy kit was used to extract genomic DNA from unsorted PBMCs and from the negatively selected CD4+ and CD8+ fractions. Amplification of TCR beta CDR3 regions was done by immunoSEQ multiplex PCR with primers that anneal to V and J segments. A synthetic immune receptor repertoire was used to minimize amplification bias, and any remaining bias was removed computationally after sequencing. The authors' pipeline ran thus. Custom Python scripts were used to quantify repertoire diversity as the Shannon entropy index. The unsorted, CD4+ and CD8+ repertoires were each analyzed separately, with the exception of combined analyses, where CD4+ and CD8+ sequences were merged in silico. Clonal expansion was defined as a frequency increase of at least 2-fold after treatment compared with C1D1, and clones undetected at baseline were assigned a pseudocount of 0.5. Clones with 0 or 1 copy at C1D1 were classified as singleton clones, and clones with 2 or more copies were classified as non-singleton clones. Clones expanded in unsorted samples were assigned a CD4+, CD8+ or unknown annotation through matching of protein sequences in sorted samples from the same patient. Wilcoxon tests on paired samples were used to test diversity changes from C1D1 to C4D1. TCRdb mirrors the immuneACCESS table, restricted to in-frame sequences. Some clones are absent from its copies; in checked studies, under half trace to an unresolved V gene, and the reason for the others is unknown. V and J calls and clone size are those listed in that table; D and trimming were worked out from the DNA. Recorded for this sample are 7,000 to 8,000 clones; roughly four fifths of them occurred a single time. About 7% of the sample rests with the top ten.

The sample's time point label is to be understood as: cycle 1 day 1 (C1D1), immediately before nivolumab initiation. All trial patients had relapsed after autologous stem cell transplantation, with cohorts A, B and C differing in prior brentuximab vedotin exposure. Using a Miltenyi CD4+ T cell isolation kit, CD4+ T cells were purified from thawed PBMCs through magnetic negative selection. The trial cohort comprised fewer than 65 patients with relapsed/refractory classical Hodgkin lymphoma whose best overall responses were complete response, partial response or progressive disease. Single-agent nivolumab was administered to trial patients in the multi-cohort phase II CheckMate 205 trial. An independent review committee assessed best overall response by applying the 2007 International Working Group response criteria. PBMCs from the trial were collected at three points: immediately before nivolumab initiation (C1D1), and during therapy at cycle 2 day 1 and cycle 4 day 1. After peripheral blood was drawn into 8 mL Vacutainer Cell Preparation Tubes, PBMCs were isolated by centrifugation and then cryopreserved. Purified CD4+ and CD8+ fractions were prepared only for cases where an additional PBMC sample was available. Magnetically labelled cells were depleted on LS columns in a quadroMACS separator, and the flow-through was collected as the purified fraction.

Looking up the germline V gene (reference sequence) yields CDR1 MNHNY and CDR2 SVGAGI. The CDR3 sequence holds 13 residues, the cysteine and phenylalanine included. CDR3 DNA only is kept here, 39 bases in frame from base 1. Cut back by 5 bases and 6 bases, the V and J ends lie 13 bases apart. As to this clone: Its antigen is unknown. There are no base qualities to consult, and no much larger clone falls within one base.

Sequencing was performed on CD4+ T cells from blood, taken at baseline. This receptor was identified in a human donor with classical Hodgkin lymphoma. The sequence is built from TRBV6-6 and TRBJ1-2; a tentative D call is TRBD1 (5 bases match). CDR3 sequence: CASSPTGPHGYTF. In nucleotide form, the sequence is TGTGCCAGCAGTCCCACGGGACCCCATGGCTACACCTTC.